The 29 T cell receptor beta chains below all came from one sample that was sequenced in a study of T-cell memory formation after mild COVID-19. MiXCR, run by TCRdb on the 5' RACE reads, gives a single entry per CDR3 protein. The data show 200,000 to 300,000 distinct CDR3 sequences, approximately 9% seen once. Source material: PBMCs or a T cell subset sorted from them (not recorded which). The source is a man between 18 and 29 years old who had mild COVID-19 (a few samples of this study predate the infection). Cell type and time point are not known.

This chain uses TRBV12-3 or TRBV12-4 with TRBJ1-1; D is possibly TRBD1 (6 bases). Between the trimmed V and J ends, which lost 6 bases and 4 bases, there was a span of 12 bases. This CDR3 is 13 amino acids long. The CDR3 here is CASRIGGGTEAFF. DNA of the CDR3: TGTGCCAGCAGAATCGGAGGGGGCACTGAAGCTTTCTTT.

This chain connects TRBV2 to TRBJ2-1, with D perhaps TRBD1 (6 bases). This CDR3 region has 12 residues. Per the germline V gene, CDR1 is SNHLY and CDR2 is FYNNEI. V lost 4 bases to trimming and J lost 6 bases, with 7 bases between them. The CDR3: CASSGTANEQFF. The CDR3 region has the DNA TGTGCCAGCAGTGGGACAGCCAATGAGCAGTTCTTC.

This clonotype was counted many times. This chain connects TRBV15 to TRBJ2-1, with no clear D. The CDR3 is made up of 13 amino acids. The V gene lost 5 bases and the J gene lost 4 bases, with 9 bases spanning the gap. Germline CDR1 and CDR2: LNHNV and YYDKDF (reference sequence). The CDR3 here is CATSHGRYNEQFF. CDR3 nucleotide sequence: TGTGCCACCAGCCACGGACGGTACAATGAGCAGTTCTTC.

This clonotype showed up just a few times. In DNA form, the CDR3 reads TGTGCCAGCAGTGAAATGTGGGGGCAGAACACTGAAGCTTTCTTT. As protein: CASSEMWGQNTEAFF. This chain connects TRBV6-1 to TRBJ1-1, with a tentative D call TRBD1 (6 bases). From germline, CDR1 is MNHNS and CDR2 SASEGT. There are 15 residues in the CDR3. Trimming took 2 bases from V and 1 from J, leaving 11 bases between them.

The chain has TRBV11-2 and TRBJ2-7; 7 bases agree with TRBD2. Germline CDR1 is SGHAT and CDR2 is FQNNGV. J gave up 0 bases and V 1 base, and 3 bases lay outside the gene matches. The CDR3 is made up of 15 amino acids. CDR3 loop: CASSLVGGSSYEQYV. DNA of the CDR3: TGTGCCAGCAGCTTAGTCGGGGGGAGCTCCTACGAGCAGTACGTC.

This clonotype was recorded a few times. This chain joins TRBV25-1 and TRBJ2-1; D is undetermined. Germline V CDR1 and CDR2: MGHDK, SYGVNS. Trimming left V 3 bases short and J 2 bases short, with 14 bases between. The CDR3 totals 16 residues. CDR3 region: CASSDWGLGAYNEQFF. In nucleotides, the CDR3 is TGTGCCAGCAGTGATTGGGGTCTTGGGGCCTACAATGAGCAGTTCTTC. Complete variable domain (other parts from reference TRBV25-1 and TRBJ2-1): EADIYQTPRYLVIGTGKKITLECSQTMGHDKMYWYQQDPGMELHLIHYSYGVNSTEKGDLSSESTVSRIRTEHFPLTLESARPSHTSQYLCASSDWGLGAYNEQFFGPGTRLTVL.

This clonotype was counted at least ten times. The chain employs TRBV12-3 or TRBV12-4 and TRBJ2-3; D perhaps matches TRBD2 (5 bases). The V end was cut by 7 bases, the J end by 5 bases, with 19 bases between. The CDR3 has 15 residues. The CDR3 DNA sequence: TGTGCCAGCACCACCGGGGATAGCCCGGGAGATACGCAGTATTTT. Translated: CASTTGDSPGDTQYF.

This clonotype was counted many times. The CDR3 DNA follows: TGTGCCAGCAGCTTAGGGCTAGCGCACACAGATACGCAGTATTTT. Translating gives CASSLGLAHTDTQYF. The chain combines TRBV7-2 with TRBJ2-3; TRBD2 might be the D (6 bases). The CDR3 runs to 15 residues. Germline V gene sequence: CDR1 SGHTA, CDR2 FQGNSA. V gave up 1 base and J gave up 2 bases, with 10 bases separating them.

For the CDR3, the DNA is TGTGCCAGCAGCCGCCGACTAGCGGGGGTGGAGACCCAGTACTTC. Translated: CASSRRLAGVETQYF. J is TRBJ2-5 and V is TRBV6-2 or TRBV6-3; the match to TRBD2 covers 12 bases. The V gene's germline CDR1 is MNHEY and CDR2 SVGEGT. Trimming at V came to 6 bases and at J to 5 bases, leaving 7 bases not matched to a gene. The CDR3 spans 15 residues.

This clonotype was detected only a few times. The genes are TRBV30 and TRBJ2-2; D not resolved. CDR1 GTSNPN and CDR2 SVGIG come from the germline V gene (reference sequence). The V end lost 0 bases, the J end lost 5 bases, and 7 bases lay between the germline ends. The CDR3 covers 13 residues. CDR3 DNA: TGTGCCTGGAGTGTACACGGTACCGGGGAGCTGTTTTTT. Translating it yields CAWSVHGTGELFF. The full variable domain, its missing parts supplied by reference TRBV30 and TRBJ2-2, is SQTIHQWPATLVQPVGSPLSLECTVEGTSNPNLYWYRQAAGRGLQLLFYSVGIGQISSEVPQNLSASRPQDRQFILSSKKLLLSDSGFYLCAWSVHGTGELFFGEGSRLTVL.

In this sample, this clonotype turned up many times. The chain is built from TRBV4-1 and TRBJ2-5, with D possibly being TRBD2 (6 bases). The CDR3 covers 16 residues. The germline gives CDR1 MGHRA, CDR2 YSYEKL. Trimming stripped 0 bases from V and 5 bases from J, with 16 bases between. This CDR3 is CASSQDPPTGVETQYF. Here the CDR3 DNA reads TGCGCCAGCAGCCAAGACCCCCCGACGGGGGTGGAGACCCAGTACTTC.

The chain has TRBV2 and TRBJ2-5; the match to TRBD1 covers 10 bases. Germline CDR1 and CDR2: SNHLY and FYNNEI. Trimming at V came to 0 bases and at J to 5 bases, leaving 9 bases not matched to a gene. This CDR3 comprises 17 residues. CDR3 coding DNA: TGTGCCAGCAGTGAAGCGCTTGGGACAGGGGTGATTGAGACCCAGTACTTC. Protein product: CASSEALGTGVIETQYF.

This clonotype has only a few counts. The chain combines TRBV5-1 with TRBJ1-2, with 9 bases lining up with TRBD1. J lost 3 bases, V lost 2 bases, and 5 bases had no gene match. The V gene's germline CDR1 is SGHRS and CDR2 YFSETQ. The CDR3 extends over 15 amino acids. CDR3 protein: CASSLGQGRHYGYTF. The CDR3 region has the DNA TGCGCCAGCAGCTTAGGACAGGGGAGGCACTATGGCTACACCTTC.

This rearrangement joins TRBV5-5 to TRBJ2-7, with D perhaps matching TRBD1 or TRBD2 (5 bases each). Germline V gene lookup returns CDR1 SGHKS and CDR2 YYEKEE (reference sequence). CDR3 length: 17 amino acids. V was pared by 0 bases and J by 3 bases, with 19 bases between. The CDR3, as DNA: TGTGCCAGCAGCTTGGCTTGGGGGTACCCTGGGGGCTACGAGCAGTACTTC. Translation: CASSLAWGYPGGYEQYF.

The rearrangement joins TRBV7-3 to TRBJ2-1; 10 bases align to TRBD1. The CDR3 has 18 amino acids. After removal of 0 bases from V and 3 bases from J, the junction contained 8 bases not matched to a gene. Germline CDR1 and CDR2: SGHTA and FQGTGA. The CDR3: CASSLTETGTGVYNEQFF. CDR3 DNA sequence: TGTGCCAGCAGCTTAACGGAGACCGGGACAGGGGTCTACAATGAGCAGTTCTTC. The complete variable domain, with remaining parts taken from reference TRBV7-3 and TRBJ2-1, reads GAGVSQTPSNKVTEKGKYVELRCDPISGHTALYWYRQSLGQGPEFLIYFQGTGAADDSGLPNDRFFAVRPEGSVSTLKIQRTERGDSAVYLCASSLTETGTGVYNEQFFGPGTRLTVL.

This clonotype was observed a handful of times. V gene TRBV4-3 combines with J gene TRBJ1-4; 7 bases fit TRBD1. CDR1 is LGHNA and CDR2 is YSLEER in the germline V gene. The CDR3 consists of 14 residues. The V segment lost 1 base and the J segment 6 bases; nucleotides outside the gene matches: 2. Here the CDR3 reads CASSQVGQDEKLFF. The CDR3 DNA sequence: TGCGCCAGCAGCCAAGTCGGACAGGATGAAAAACTGTTTTTT.

As DNA, the CDR3 is TGTGCCAGCAGGGGAGCGGGGGGAGTGGAGACCCAGTACTTC. As protein: CASRGAGGVETQYF. The V call is TRBV7-8, the J call TRBJ2-5; the match to TRBD2 covers 9 bases. Germline V lookup: CDR1 SGHVS, CDR2 FQNEAQ. V was clipped by 6 bases and J by 5 bases; unmatched bases: 7. This CDR3 is built from 14 residues.

This clonotype came up a few times. The chain is built from TRBV7-2 and TRBJ1-5, with unresolved D. Germline V gene data show CDR1 as SGHTA and CDR2 as FQGNSA. Trimming took off 1 base at V and 3 bases at J, with 10 bases between the two ends. The CDR3 has 15 residues. CDR3: CASSLGASNNQPQHF. The CDR3 coding sequence is TGTGCCAGCAGCTTAGGGGCTTCGAACAATCAGCCCCAGCATTTT.

The chain combines TRBV7-9 with TRBJ2-6; TRBD1 matches at 9 bases. In germline, CDR1 is SEHNR, CDR2 FQNEAQ (reference sequence). The CDR3 loop spans 18 amino acids. J lost 0 bases, V lost 4 bases, and 7 bases had no gene match. The chain's CDR3 is CASSSTTGGLSGANVLTF. CDR3 nucleotide sequence: TGTGCCAGCAGCTCGACGACAGGGGGACTCTCTGGGGCCAACGTCCTGACTTTC.

This clonotype was counted a few times. The V gene is TRBV24-1, the J gene TRBJ2-1; 8 bases fit TRBD1. Germline trimming cut 0 bases from V and 4 bases from J; bases unmatched to any gene: 4. Germline lookup yields CDR1 KGHDR and CDR2 SFDVKD. The CDR3 runs 16 residues. The CDR3 nucleotides are TGTGCCACCAGTGATTTGAGGACAGGGTCATACAATGAGCAGTTCTTC. Protein product: CATSDLRTGSYNEQFF.

V gene TRBV28 combines with J gene TRBJ1-1; D remains unclear. Germline assignment: CDR1 MDHEN and CDR2 SYDVKM. V was trimmed by 7 bases and J by 3 bases, leaving 6 bases between them. The CDR3 contains 11 residues. CDR3 sequence reads: CASTDYTEAFF. The CDR3 DNA is TGTGCCAGCACTGACTACACTGAAGCTTTCTTT.

The chain joins TRBV6-5 to TRBJ1-5; D possibly corresponds to TRBD1 (5 bases). V was cut by 5 bases and J by 0 bases, with 17 bases left in between. Germline values: CDR1 MNHEY, CDR2 SVGAGI. The CDR3 is made up of 17 amino acids. CDR3 bases: TGTGCCAGCAGTGACCGGACGGGGGGTTATAGCAATCAGCCCCAGCATTTT. As protein: CASSDRTGGYSNQPQHF.

This clonotype has ten or more counts. Here the CDR3 DNA reads TGCGCCAGCAGCCCGGGGGGGGCCACTTATGGCTACACCTTC. Translating gives CASSPGGATYGYTF. V gene TRBV5-1 combines with J gene TRBJ1-2, with TRBD1 as a possible D gene (6 bases). Per germline, CDR1 SGHRS and CDR2 YFSETQ. The length of the CDR3 is 14 residues. V was clipped by 4 bases and J by 5 bases, with 15 bases between them.

There are a few counts of this clonotype. The V and J genes are TRBV5-4 and TRBJ2-2; a possible D gene is TRBD1 (6 bases). CDR1 SGHNT and CDR2 YYREEE come from the germline V gene (reference sequence). The germline V and J ends were trimmed by 0 bases and 7 bases, with 16 bases remaining between them. CDR3 length: 16 amino acids. As DNA, the CDR3 is TGTGCCAGCAGCTTGGCCGAGCAGGACAGACGCGGGGAGCTGTTTTTT. Translated, it gives CASSLAEQDRRGELFF. The full variable domain, its missing parts supplied by reference TRBV5-4 and TRBJ2-2, is ETGVTQSPTHLIKTRGQQVTLRCSSQSGHNTVSWYQQALGQGPQFIFQYYREEENGRGNFPPRFSGLQFPNYSSELNVNALELDDSALYLCASSLAEQDRRGELFFGEGSRLTVL.

Note on this clonotype: An end of the junction does not agree with germline; a read error may underlie this. The chain carries TRBV7-9 and TRBJ1-2; 8 bases are shared with TRBD1. The CDR3 sequence is 15 residues long. Germline CDR1 and CDR2: SEHNR and FQNEAQ (reference sequence). The CDR3 DNA follows: TGTGCCATCAGCTCGAGGACAGGGAGAGACTATGGCTACACCTTC. Encoded protein: CAISSRTGRDYGYTF.

This clonotype was seen more than once but under ten times. The chain combines TRBV7-3 with TRBJ2-1; the match to TRBD2 covers 14 bases. Trimming cost V 5 bases and J 5 bases; bases outside gene matches: 8. Germline CDR1 and CDR2: SGHTA and FQGTGA. This CDR3 spans 17 amino acids. CDR3 residues: CASSATSGGGIHNEQFF. The DNA of the CDR3 is TGTGCCAGCAGCGCGACTAGCGGGGGGGGGATTCACAATGAGCAGTTCTTC. Together with reference TRBV7-3 and TRBJ2-1, the CDR3 gives the full variable domain: GAGVSQTPSNKVTEKGKYVELRCDPISGHTALYWYRQSLGQGPEFLIYFQGTGAADDSGLPNDRFFAVRPEGSVSTLKIQRTERGDSAVYLCASSATSGGGIHNEQFFGPGTRLTVL.

This clonotype was seen a handful of times. This rearrangement joins TRBV2 to TRBJ1-1; 8 nucleotides align to TRBD1. V lost 10 bases to trimming and J lost 0 bases; unmatched junction nucleotides: 13. Germline CDR1 reads SNHLY; CDR2 reads FYNNEI. There are 16 residues in the CDR3. The CDR3 here is CATPARGPRMNTEAFF. The CDR3 nucleotides are TGTGCCACGCCAGCCAGGGGGCCGAGGATGAACACTGAAGCTTTCTTT.

This clonotype was seen a handful of times. In DNA, the CDR3 is TGTGCCAGCAGCTCTACCCGGGGAGTACGAAATGAAAAACTGTTTTTT. Protein sequence: CASSSTRGVRNEKLFF. V usage is TRBV7-9 and J usage is TRBJ1-4; D remains ambiguous. CDR1 and CDR2 (germline): SEHNR, FQNEAQ (reference sequence). Trimming left V 4 bases short and J 5 bases short, with 17 bases between. The CDR3 spans 16 residues.

This chain connects TRBV6-1 to TRBJ1-5; no reliable D call. V was cut by 3 bases and J by 3 bases, with 6 bases left in between. The germline V gene encodes CDR1 MNHNS and CDR2 SASEGT. The length of the CDR3 is 13 residues. The DNA for the CDR3 is TGTGCCAGCAGTGAGCAGGTCAATCAGCCCCAGCATTTT. The encoded protein is CASSEQVNQPQHF.